These 22 T cell receptor beta chains were all obtained from the same sample, sequenced in a study of T cell responses to AZD1222 COVID-19 vaccine. Using immunoSEQ multiplex PCR, the repertoire was profiled, and TCRdb retains in-frame clones only, with some absent. The sample yields around 150,000 clones, about nine tenths seen once. The starting material was peripheral blood, obtained on day 0 of AZD1222 vaccination. Source of these receptors: an adult in good health.

Turning to this clone: Other DNA sequences within the sample encode an identical CDR3. This sequence joins TRBV19 and TRBJ1-2; D is uncertain. The germline V gene has CDR1 LNHDA and CDR2 SQIVND (reference sequence). Trimming took 0 bases from V and 5 from J, leaving 4 bases between them. CDR3 length: 12 amino acids. The CDR3 sequence is CASSIDRYGYTF. As DNA, the CDR3 is TGTGCCAGTAGTATAGATCGGTATGGCTACACCTTC.

The V gene is TRBV4-3, the J gene TRBJ1-5; 12 bases fit TRBD1. CDR1 is LGHNA, CDR2 YSLEER, per germline. This CDR3 is 18 amino acids long. With V trimmed by 1 base and J by 5 bases, 9 bases remained unmatched. Written as DNA, the CDR3 is TGCGCCAGCAGCCAAGCGAGGGGACAGGGGGCGCGACATCAGCCCCAGCATTTT. Amino acid sequence: CASSQARGQGARHQPQHF.

The chain links TRBV6-2 or TRBV6-3 to TRBJ1-2; tentatively, D is TRBD1 (6 bases). The V gene lost 4 bases and the J gene lost 5 bases, with 17 bases spanning the gap. This CDR3 region has 15 residues. Germline CDR1 is MNHEY and CDR2 is SVGEGT. This CDR3 reads CASSSPDRNVYGYTF. CDR3 coding DNA: TGTGCCAGCAGTTCCCCGGACAGAAACGTTTATGGCTACACCTTC.

The chain is built from TRBV3-1 (or the pseudogene TRBV3-2) and TRBJ2-3; tentatively, D is TRBD2 (6 bases). V was clipped by 1 base and J by 0 bases, with 14 bases between them. Germline V gene lookup returns CDR1 LGHDT and CDR2 YNNKEL (reference sequence). The CDR3 length is 17 residues. The CDR3 region is CASSQVGASGSTDTQYF. As DNA, the CDR3 is TGTGCCAGCAGCCAAGTCGGGGCCAGCGGGAGCACAGATACGCAGTATTTT.

The chain recombines TRBV28 with TRBJ1-2; D might be TRBD1 (5 bases). The length of the CDR3 is 15 residues. V lost 8 bases and J 5 bases, leaving 21 bases between the germline ends. CDR1 MDHEN and CDR2 SYDVKM come from the germline V gene. The chain's CDR3 is CASRGGAGLQYGYTF. As DNA, the CDR3 is TGTGCCAGCCGGGGCGGTGCAGGTTTGCAGTATGGCTACACCTTC.

This chain uses TRBV7-9 with TRBJ2-7; tentative D call: TRBD1 (5 bases). Germline-derived CDR1 and CDR2 are SEHNR and FQNEAQ (reference sequence). Trimming took off 4 bases at V and 4 bases at J, with 14 bases between the two ends. The CDR3 sequence is 14 residues long. The CDR3 region is CASSSYRTSYEQYF. CDR3 in DNA: TGTGCCAGCAGCTCCTACAGGACAAGTTACGAGCAGTACTTC.

V is TRBV28 and J is TRBJ2-1, with D possibly being TRBD2 (5 bases). Trimming pared 4 bases from V and 0 bases from J, leaving 10 bases between. Germline V gene data show CDR1 as MDHEN and CDR2 as SYDVKM. CDR3 length equals 15 residues. The CDR3 region has the DNA TGTGCCAGCAGTTCCCAGCGGTTCTCCTACAATGAGCAGTTCTTC. Encoded protein: CASSSQRFSYNEQFF.

This clone was recorded a few times. The chain combines TRBV30 with TRBJ1-2, with 9 bases aligning to TRBD1. The CDR3 covers 14 residues. Germline V gives CDR1 GTSNPN, CDR2 SVGIG (reference sequence). The V gene end was trimmed by 0 bases and the J gene end by 6 bases; junction bases not matched to a gene: 5. CDR3 sequence: CAWSVRDRVHGYTF. CDR3 sequence (DNA): TGTGCCTGGAGTGTGCGGGACAGGGTTCATGGCTACACCTTC. The complete variable domain, with remaining parts taken from reference TRBV30 and TRBJ1-2, reads SQTIHQWPATLVQPVGSPLSLECTVEGTSNPNLYWYRQAAGRGLQLLFYSVGIGQISSEVPQNLSASRPQDRQFILSSKKLLLSDSGFYLCAWSVRDRVHGYTFGSGTRLTVV.

The V gene is TRBV7-9, the J gene TRBJ1-4; D is unresolved. The V end was cut by 5 bases, the J end by 5 bases, with 12 bases between. Germline CDR1 SEHNR, CDR2 FQNEAQ (reference sequence). CDR3 length equals 14 residues. The CDR3 DNA is TGTGCCAGCAGCCCTGACACCTCCAATGAAAAACTGTTTTTT. Translation: CASSPDTSNEKLFF.

This chain connects TRBV24-1 to TRBJ1-2; 9 positions match TRBD1. V was clipped by 4 bases and J by 3 bases; unmatched bases: 5. This CDR3 is built from 15 residues. Germline CDR1 reads KGHDR; CDR2 reads SFDVKD. The CDR3 nucleotides are TGTGCCACCAGTGACCCCGGGACAGGGTACTATGGCTACACCTTC. Translating it yields CATSDPGTGYYGYTF.

The J gene is TRBJ2-7, the V gene TRBV19; 9 bases agree with TRBD1. Germline CDR1 and CDR2: LNHDA and SQIVND (reference sequence). J gave up 6 bases and V 6 bases, and 9 bases lay outside the gene matches. The CDR3 is 14 amino acids. CDR3 sequence: CASRKQGAPTEQYF. The CDR3 DNA reads as TGTGCCAGTAGAAAACAGGGGGCGCCGACCGAGCAGTACTTC.

The chain is built from TRBV27 and TRBJ2-5, with D possibly TRBD1 on 6 matching bases. CDR3 size: 13 residues. Trimming stripped 6 bases from V and 7 bases from J, with 15 bases between. The germline V gene has CDR1 MNHEY and CDR2 SMNVEV (reference sequence). This CDR3 is CASSFEATGTQYF. CDR3 nucleotides: TGTGCCAGCAGCTTCGAGGCGACAGGGACCCAGTACTTC.

The J gene is TRBJ1-1, the V gene TRBV3-1 (or the pseudogene TRBV3-2); TRBD1 aligns across 7 bases. Germline CDR1 and CDR2: LGHDT and YNNKEL (reference sequence). V was clipped by 5 bases and J by 5 bases; unmatched bases: 5. This CDR3 is 13 amino acids long. Here the CDR3 reads CASSDRVGTEAFF. The CDR3 nucleotides are TGTGCCAGCAGCGACAGGGTTGGGACTGAAGCTTTCTTT.

V gene TRBV6-2 or TRBV6-3 combines with J gene TRBJ1-1, with D maybe TRBD1 (6 bases). This CDR3 comprises 16 residues. The V and J ends lost 5 bases and 1 base respectively, with 17 bases between them. CDR1 and CDR2 (germline): MNHEY, SVGEGT. This CDR3 reads CASSGAQGRRNTEAFF. DNA for the CDR3: TGTGCCAGCAGTGGTGCTCAGGGGAGGCGGAACACTGAAGCTTTCTTT.

This CDR3 is CASSQALGLGKNIQYF. CDR3 DNA: TGTGCCAGCAGCCAAGCCTTGGGGTTGGGCAAAAACATTCAGTACTTC. The chain employs TRBV3-1 (or the pseudogene TRBV3-2) and TRBJ2-4; no definite D call. Germline values: CDR1 LGHDT, CDR2 YNNKEL (reference sequence). Trimming removed 1 base at V and 3 bases at J, with 13 bases between. CDR3 length: 16 residues.

CDR3 loop: CASRIGQGWTGELFF. CDR3 coding DNA: TGTGCCAGCAGGATCGGACAGGGATGGACCGGGGAGCTGTTTTTT. The chain is built from TRBV27 and TRBJ2-2; 8 bases are shared with TRBD1. The CDR3 spans 15 residues. The germline gives CDR1 MNHEY, CDR2 SMNVEV (reference sequence). J was trimmed by 5 bases and V by 6 bases; bases with no gene match: 8.

V and J are TRBV9 and TRBJ2-2; maybe TRBD1 (5 bases). Germline CDR1 and CDR2: SGDLS and YYNGEE. V was cut by 0 bases and J by 6 bases, with 9 bases left in between. The CDR3 consists of 14 residues. CDR3: CASSVVDSAGELFF. CDR3 DNA: TGTGCCAGCAGCGTAGTAGACAGCGCCGGGGAGCTGTTTTTT.

The gene calls are TRBV27 and TRBJ2-7; D gene unclear. Trimming took 3 bases from V and 2 from J, leaving 11 bases between them. Germline V CDR1 and CDR2: MNHEY, SMNVEV (reference sequence). The CDR3 has 14 residues. The CDR3 sequence is CASSFTPGPYEQYF. CDR3 DNA: TGTGCCAGCAGTTTTACCCCTGGGCCCTACGAGCAGTACTTC.

The rearrangement uses TRBV28 and TRBJ1-1, with 9 bases that match TRBD1. Germline CDR1 is MDHEN and CDR2 is SYDVKM. Germline trimming cut 3 bases from V and 6 bases from J; bases unmatched to any gene: 8. The CDR3 is 15 amino acids. CDR3 in amino acids: CASSFWGQGVSEAFF. CDR3 DNA sequence: TGTGCCAGCAGTTTCTGGGGACAGGGTGTCTCTGAAGCTTTCTTT. The complete variable domain, with remaining parts taken from reference TRBV28 and TRBJ1-1, reads DVKVTQSSRYLVKRTGEKVFLECVQDMDHENMFWYRQDPGLGLRLIYFSYDVKMKEKGDIPEGYSVSREKKERFSLILESASTNQTSMYLCASSFWGQGVSEAFFGQGTRLTVV.

The chain links TRBV7-8 to TRBJ1-1; tentative D call: TRBD1 (6 bases). The germline V gene has CDR1 SGHVS and CDR2 FQNEAQ. This CDR3 has 12 residues. V lost 5 bases and J 8 bases, leaving 12 bases between the germline ends. CDR3 in amino acids: CASSPGTPEAFF. CDR3 in DNA: TGTGCCAGCAGCCCCGGGACACCGGAAGCTTTCTTT.

This clone has just a few counts. The rearrangement uses TRBV28 and TRBJ2-7, with D maybe TRBD1 (5 bases). Germline CDR1 and CDR2: MDHEN and SYDVKM. CDR3 length: 14 residues. Trimming left V 5 bases short and J 4 bases short, with 15 bases between. CDR3 in DNA: TGTGCCAGCAGTCCTGGGGCAGGGTGGTACGAGCAGTACTTC. It specifies CASSPGAGWYEQYF.

This chain connects TRBV18 to TRBJ2-7; 7 bases are a match to TRBD1. The CDR3 has 14 amino acids. The V gene end was trimmed by 6 bases and the J gene end by 2 bases; junction bases not matched to a gene: 7. CDR1 and CDR2 from the germline V gene are KGHSH and LQKENI. The CDR3 bases are TGTGCCAGCTCGCAAAAGGGGACAGCCTACGAGCAGTACTTC. It is translated as CASSQKGTAYEQYF.